The 25 T cell receptor beta chains in this list originate from one sample, sequenced in a study of blood T cell repertoires in COVID-19. Generated by immunoSEQ multiplex PCR, the TCRdb table keeps only in-frame clones and is missing some. The sample has around 200,000 clones, around four fifths seen once; the top ten hold less than 20%. The specimen sequenced was peripheral blood. The source is a woman of 80 years or more with active or convalescent COVID-19.

The chain has TRBV2 and TRBJ2-2; 8 bases agree with TRBD2. The CDR3 extends over 13 amino acids. V trimming: 5 bases; J trimming: 6 bases; junction bases outside the gene matches: 2. Germline V lookup: CDR1 SNHLY, CDR2 FYNNEI. CDR3 region: CASSRTSPGELFF. The CDR3 nucleotides are TGTGCCAGCAGTCGGACTAGCCCCGGGGAGCTGTTTTTT.

The chain links TRBV7-8 to TRBJ1-3; D call uncertain. V gave up 0 bases and J gave up 4 bases, with 7 bases separating them. CDR1 is SGHVS and CDR2 is FQNEAQ in the germline V gene. The CDR3 is made up of 14 amino acids. CDR3 loop: CASSLAGRGNTIYF. For the CDR3, the DNA is TGTGCCAGCAGCTTAGCGGGCAGGGGAAACACCATATATTTT.

On this clone itself: An end of the junction does not agree with germline; a read error may underlie this. The chain carries TRBV6-6 and TRBJ1-5, with D perhaps matching TRBD1 (5 bases). In germline, CDR1 is MNHNY, CDR2 SVGAGI (reference sequence). The CDR3 runs 14 residues. The CDR3 DNA sequence: TGTGCCAGCAGCTACTCGACAGTCGATCAGCCCCAGCATTTT. Protein sequence: CASSYSTVDQPQHF.

The CDR3 spells CASSVPGSYGYTF. CDR3 bases: TGTGCCAGCAGTGTCCCGGGAAGTTATGGCTACACCTTC. V usage is TRBV25-1 and J usage is TRBJ1-2; D gene ambiguous. Trimming removed 4 bases at V and 5 bases at J, with 11 bases between. Germline lookup yields CDR1 MGHDK and CDR2 SYGVNS. The CDR3 loop spans 13 amino acids.

This chain connects TRBV5-1 to TRBJ2-1; 8 nucleotides match TRBD2. Per germline, CDR1 SGHRS and CDR2 YFSETQ. With V trimmed by 7 bases and J by 5 bases, 17 bases remained unmatched. The CDR3 has 17 amino acids. CDR3 sequence reads: CASADLPGREGDNEQFF. The CDR3 region has the DNA TGCGCCAGCGCGGACCTCCCCGGCCGGGAGGGGGACAATGAGCAGTTCTTC.

CDR3 DNA: TGTGCCAGCAGCGTAGGGGGGGTTTCCTCTGGAAACACCATATATTTT. Encoded protein: CASSVGGVSSGNTIYF. The V gene is TRBV9, the J gene TRBJ1-3, with a tentative D call TRBD1 (5 bases). Germline assignment: CDR1 SGDLS and CDR2 YYNGEE. The germline V and J ends were trimmed by 0 bases and 0 bases, with 10 bases remaining between them. This CDR3 contains 16 residues.

J is TRBJ2-7 and V is TRBV7-3, with 7 bases fitting TRBD2. This CDR3 region has 14 residues. V gave up 5 bases and J gave up 5 bases; unmatched junction bases: 9. Looked up from germline, CDR1 is SGHTA and CDR2 is FQGTGA. The CDR3 protein is CASSPTGLGHEQYF. As DNA, the CDR3 is TGTGCCAGCAGCCCCACCGGACTAGGTCACGAGCAGTACTTC.

The chain has TRBV29-1 and TRBJ2-5; D gene uncertain. V dropped 4 bases and J dropped 5 bases, with 8 bases sitting between them. This CDR3 contains 11 residues. The V gene's germline CDR1 is SQVTM and CDR2 ANQGSEA. The CDR3 bases are TGCAGCGTTGGAGACGGGGAGACCCAGTACTTC. It yields the protein CSVGDGETQYF.

This sequence joins TRBV6-5 and TRBJ2-3; TRBD1 matches 7 bases. This CDR3 is 15 amino acids long. CDR1 and CDR2 (germline): MNHEY, SVGAGI. The V and J ends lost 6 bases and 3 bases, in that order; junction bases with no gene match: 9. The CDR3 loop is CASSRTTGVTDTQYF. CDR3 bases: TGTGCCAGCAGCCGGACCACAGGGGTGACAGATACGCAGTATTTT.

Points on this clone: Within the sample, other DNA sequences also encode this same CDR3. The CDR3 here is CASSFGGFTEAFF. The CDR3 DNA reads TGTGCCAGCAGTTTCGGGGGATTCACTGAAGCTTTCTTT. This chain connects TRBV12-3 or TRBV12-4 to TRBJ1-1, with D tentatively TRBD1 (5 bases). The CDR3 runs 13 residues. V lost 3 bases, J lost 4 bases, and 9 bases lay in between.

The gene calls are TRBV3-1 (or the pseudogene TRBV3-2) and TRBJ2-7, with D maybe TRBD1 (5 bases). V was cut by 6 bases and J by 6 bases, with 18 bases left in between. There are 14 residues in the CDR3. Germline V gene lookup returns CDR1 LGHDT and CDR2 YNNKEL (reference sequence). In nucleotides, the CDR3 is TGTGCCAGCAGTTTCCAGGGCTCAGGGCTCGAGCAGTACTTC. The encoded protein is CASSFQGSGLEQYF.

Written as DNA, the CDR3 is TGTGCCAGCAGTTACTCGTCCGAGGCTGGCACCGGGGAGCTGTTTTTT. Amino acids: CASSYSSEAGTGELFF. This chain links TRBV6-5 with TRBJ2-2, with unresolved D. Germline CDR1 reads MNHEY; CDR2 reads SVGAGI. The CDR3 totals 16 residues. The V end lost 0 bases, the J end lost 4 bases, and 12 bases lay between the germline ends.

In this sample, this clone turned up a few times. CDR3 nucleotide sequence: TGCAGCGTTCCCGTATTAGATACGCAGTATTTT. Translating gives CSVPVLDTQYF. This sequence joins TRBV29-1 and TRBJ2-3; D uncertain. Germline CDR1 and CDR2: SQVTM and ANQGSEA. Trimming pared 5 bases from V and 5 bases from J, leaving 8 bases between. The CDR3 is made up of 11 amino acids.

V is TRBV4-3 and J is TRBJ2-3; 7 positions match TRBD2. The CDR3 has 18 residues. After removal of 1 base from V and 1 base from J, the junction contained 11 bases not matched to a gene. The germline V gene has CDR1 LGHNA and CDR2 YSLEER. The CDR3 loop is CASSQGITSGARTDTQYF. CDR3 DNA: TGCGCCAGCAGCCAAGGGATTACGAGCGGGGCCCGCACAGATACGCAGTATTTT.

The chain couples TRBV5-1 to TRBJ2-6; 10 positions agree with TRBD1. The J segment lost 1 base and the V segment lost 3 bases, leaving 4 bases of the junction unmatched. The germline V gene has CDR1 SGHRS and CDR2 YFSETQ. The CDR3 contains 17 residues. CDR3 DNA: TGCGCCAGCAGCTCCGGGACAGGGGTATCTGGGGCCAACGTCCTGACTTTC. Translating it yields CASSSGTGVSGANVLTF. The full variable domain, completed using reference TRBV5-1 and TRBJ2-6, is KAGVTQTPRYLIKTRGQQVTLSCSPISGHRSVSWYQQTPGQGLQFLFEYFSETQRNKGNFPGRFSGRQFSNSRSEMNVSTLELGDSALYLCASSSGTGVSGANVLTFGAGSRLTVL.

The rearrangement uses TRBV19 and TRBJ1-5; D perhaps matches TRBD1 (5 bases). The ends were cut back, 3 bases at V and 0 bases at J, with 9 bases in the middle. This CDR3 contains 15 residues. CDR1 and CDR2 (germline): LNHDA, SQIVND (reference sequence). CDR3 residues: CASSMGGFSNQPQHF. CDR3 nucleotides: TGTGCCAGTAGTATGGGGGGGTTTAGCAATCAGCCCCAGCATTTT.

In this sample, this clone turned up once. J is TRBJ1-5 and V is TRBV7-8; D is undetermined. Between the trimmed V and J ends, which lost 1 base and 0 bases, there was a span of 13 bases. Germline CDR1 reads SGHVS; CDR2 reads FQNEAQ. The CDR3 covers 17 residues. CDR3 in amino acids: CASSLEGRFYSNQPQHF. The CDR3 bases are TGTGCCAGCAGCTTAGAAGGGAGATTTTATAGCAATCAGCCCCAGCATTTT.

The chain recombines TRBV7-9 with TRBJ2-3, with 14 bases fitting TRBD2. The CDR3 length is 17 residues. Per germline, CDR1 SEHNR and CDR2 FQNEAQ (reference sequence). Unmatched junction bases numbered 3, after V lost 0 bases and J lost 4 bases. This CDR3 is CASSLAPTSGGADTQYF. CDR3 sequence (DNA): TGTGCCAGCAGCTTAGCGCCGACTAGCGGGGGGGCAGATACGCAGTATTTT.

The chain has TRBV29-1 and TRBJ2-1; 13 nucleotides agree with TRBD2. Per germline, CDR1 SQVTM and CDR2 ANQGSEA. Unmatched junction bases numbered 6, after V lost 6 bases and J lost 10 bases. This CDR3 contains 13 residues. The CDR3: CSVGTSGKGEQFF. DNA for the CDR3: TGCAGCGTAGGGACTAGCGGGAAAGGGGAGCAGTTCTTC.

The table lists this clone with a count of one. The chain employs TRBV19 and TRBJ1-1; D remains ambiguous. The CDR3 sequence is 14 residues long. Germline CDR1 is LNHDA and CDR2 is SQIVND (reference sequence). Trimming took 1 base from V and 0 from J, leaving 6 bases between them. CDR3: CASSIVSVNTEAFF. CDR3 nucleotide sequence: TGTGCCAGTAGTATAGTATCGGTGAACACTGAAGCTTTCTTT.

The rearrangement links TRBV20-1 to TRBJ1-2; weak D call: TRBD1 (5 bases). The CDR3 is made up of 11 amino acids. The germline V gene has CDR1 DFQATT and CDR2 SNEGSKA (reference sequence). Between the trimmed V and J ends, which lost 1 base and 6 bases, there was a span of 6 bases. The CDR3: CSARVRDGYTF. The CDR3 DNA follows: TGCAGTGCTAGAGTCAGGGATGGCTACACCTTC.

V gene TRBV6-2 or TRBV6-3 combines with J gene TRBJ1-2, with TRBD1 as a possible D gene (6 bases). Per germline, CDR1 MNHEY and CDR2 SVGEGT. There are 16 residues in the CDR3. The V gene lost 5 bases and the J gene lost 3 bases, with 19 bases spanning the gap. CDR3 sequence (DNA): TGTGCCAGCAGTCCCCACACAGGGTTGGAGGACTATGGCTACACCTTC. Encoded protein: CASSPHTGLEDYGYTF.

The V call is TRBV11-2, the J call TRBJ2-7; TRBD2 aligns across 9 bases. The V and J ends lost 5 bases and 6 bases, in that order; junction bases with no gene match: 20. This CDR3 region has 18 residues. Germline V lookup: CDR1 SGHAT, CDR2 FQNNGV. As DNA, the CDR3 is TGTGCCAGCAGCCAAACGCTGGGCCGTCTAGCGGGACGGGGCGAGCAGTACTTC. It translates to CASSQTLGRLAGRGEQYF.

The chain combines TRBV18 with TRBJ1-4; D perhaps matches TRBD1 (5 bases). Trimming removed 3 bases from V and 4 bases from J, with 6 bases in between. CDR1 is KGHSH, CDR2 LQKENI, per germline. CDR3 size: 13 residues. The CDR3 here is CASSPTDNEKLFF. The DNA of the CDR3 is TGTGCCAGCTCACCGACAGATAATGAAAAACTGTTTTTT. Complete variable domain (other parts from reference TRBV18 and TRBJ1-4): NAGVMQNPRHLVRRRGQEARLRCSPMKGHSHVYWYRQLPEEGLKFMVYLQKENIIDESGMPKERFSAEFPKEGPSILRIQQVVRGDSAAYFCASSPTDNEKLFFGSGTQLSVL.

The chain links TRBV6-5 to TRBJ2-1; 9 nucleotides agree with TRBD2. The junction had 8 bases not matched to a gene; V was cut back by 2 bases and J by 6 bases. Looked up from germline, CDR1 is MNHEY and CDR2 is SVGAGI. This CDR3 has 16 amino acids. The DNA of the CDR3 is TGTGCCAGCAGTTACCGCGGCCTAGCGGGAACCAATGAGCAGTTCTTC. It is translated as CASSYRGLAGTNEQFF.